The text below deals with one T cell receptor (beta chain). The antigen remains unidentified. Random hexamers were used to reverse transcribe the RNA input (about 0.5 to 1 ug). Coverage of TCR beta CDR3 amplification by immunoSEQ multiplex PCR extended to 54 Vbeta and 13 Jbeta. One entry per CDR3 protein, called by TCRdb with MiXCR from the immunoSEQ multiplex PCR reads. The sample lists approximately 120,000 distinct CDR3 sequences; approximately 93% were seen once. CD8+ and CD4+ T cells from blood underwent TCR beta sequencing, which was carried out in a high-throughput format. Isolation of CD8+ and CD4+ T cells was performed negatively, whereas enrichment of TEMRA cells was done by FACS. This sample is drawn from a study of CD8 T cells in Susac syndrome. The germline V gene has CDR1 LGHDT and CDR2 YNNKEL (reference sequence). The V and J ends lost 2 bases and 7 bases, in that order; junction bases with no gene match: 7. The CDR3 is 17 amino acids.

Overall study results and limits: The study admitted that it had a relatively small number of individuals in its TCR sequencing and HLA analysis.

This rearrangement joins TRBV3-1 to TRBJ2-3; 15 positions agree with TRBD2. The sequencing input was CD8+ T cells from PBMCs. The TCR originated in a human donor with multiple sclerosis. CDR3 in DNA: TGTGCCAGCAGCCAATCCGGGACTAGCGGGAGGTTGCATACGCAGTATTTT. It encodes CASSQSGTSGRLHTQYF.